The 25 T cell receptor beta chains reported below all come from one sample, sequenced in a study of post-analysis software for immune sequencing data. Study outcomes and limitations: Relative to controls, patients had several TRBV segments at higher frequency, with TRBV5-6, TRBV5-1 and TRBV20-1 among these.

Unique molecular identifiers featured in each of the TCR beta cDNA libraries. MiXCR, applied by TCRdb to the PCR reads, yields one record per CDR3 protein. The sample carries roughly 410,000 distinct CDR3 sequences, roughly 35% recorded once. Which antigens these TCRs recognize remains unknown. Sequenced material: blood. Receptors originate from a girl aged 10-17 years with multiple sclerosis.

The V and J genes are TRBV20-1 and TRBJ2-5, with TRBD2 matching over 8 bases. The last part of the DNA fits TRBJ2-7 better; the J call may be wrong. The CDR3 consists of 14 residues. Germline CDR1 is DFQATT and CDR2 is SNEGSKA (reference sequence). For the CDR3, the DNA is TGCAGTGCTAGGAGCCTGCGGGGGGCGACCGAGCAGTACTTC. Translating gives CSARSLRGATEQYF.

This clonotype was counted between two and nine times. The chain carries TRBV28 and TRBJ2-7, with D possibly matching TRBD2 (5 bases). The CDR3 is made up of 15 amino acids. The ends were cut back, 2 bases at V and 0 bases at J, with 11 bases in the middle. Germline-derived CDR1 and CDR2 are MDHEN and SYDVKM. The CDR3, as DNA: TGTGCCAGCAGTTTAGAACTAGTCTCCTCCTACGAGCAGTACTTC. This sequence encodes CASSLELVSSYEQYF.

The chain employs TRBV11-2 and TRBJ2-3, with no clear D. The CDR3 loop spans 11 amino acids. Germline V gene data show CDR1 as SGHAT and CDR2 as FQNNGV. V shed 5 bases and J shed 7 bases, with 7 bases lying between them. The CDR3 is CASSPLNTQYF. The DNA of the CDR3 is TGTGCCAGCAGCCCCTTGAATACGCAGTATTTT.

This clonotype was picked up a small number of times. CDR3 sequence reads: CATSTTGGRETQYF. CDR3 DNA sequence: TGTGCCACCAGCACGACAGGGGGCAGGGAGACCCAGTACTTC. The J gene is TRBJ2-7, the V gene TRBV15; TRBD1 aligns across 10 bases. The tail of the sequence fits TRBJ2-5 better, so the J call may be wrong. The CDR3 totals 14 residues. Per germline, CDR1 LNHNV and CDR2 YYDKDF (reference sequence).

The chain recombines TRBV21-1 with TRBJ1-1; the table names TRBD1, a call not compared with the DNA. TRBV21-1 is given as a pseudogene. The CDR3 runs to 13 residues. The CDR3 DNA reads TGTGCCAGCAGCAAAGGAATCACCCCCTGGGCTTTCTTT. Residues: CASSKGITPWAFF.

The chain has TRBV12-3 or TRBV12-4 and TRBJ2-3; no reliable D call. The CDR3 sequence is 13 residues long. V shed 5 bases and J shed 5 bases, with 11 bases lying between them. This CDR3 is CASSAFLEDTQYF. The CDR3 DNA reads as TGTGCCAGCAGTGCCTTCTTAGAAGATACGCAGTATTTT.

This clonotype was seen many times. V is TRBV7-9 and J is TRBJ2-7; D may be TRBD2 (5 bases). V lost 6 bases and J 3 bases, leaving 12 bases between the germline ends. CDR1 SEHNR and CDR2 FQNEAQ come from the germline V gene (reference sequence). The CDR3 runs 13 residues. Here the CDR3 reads CASREGRNYEQYF. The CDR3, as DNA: TGTGCCAGCAGAGAGGGCAGGAACTACGAGCAGTACTTC.

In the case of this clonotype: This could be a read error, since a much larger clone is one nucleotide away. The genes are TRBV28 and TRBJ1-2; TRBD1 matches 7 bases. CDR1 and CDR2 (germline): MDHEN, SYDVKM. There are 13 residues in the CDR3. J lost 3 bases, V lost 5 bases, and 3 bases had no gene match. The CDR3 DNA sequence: TGTGCCAGCAGTCGGGACAGTTACTATGGCTACACCTTC. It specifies CASSRDSYYGYTF.

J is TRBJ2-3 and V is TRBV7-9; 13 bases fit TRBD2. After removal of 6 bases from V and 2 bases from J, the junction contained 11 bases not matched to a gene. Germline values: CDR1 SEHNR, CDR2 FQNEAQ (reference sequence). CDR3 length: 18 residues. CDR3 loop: CASSRSLGLAGDTDTQYF. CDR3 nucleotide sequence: TGTGCCAGCAGTCGATCACTAGGACTAGCGGGGGACACAGATACGCAGTATTTT.

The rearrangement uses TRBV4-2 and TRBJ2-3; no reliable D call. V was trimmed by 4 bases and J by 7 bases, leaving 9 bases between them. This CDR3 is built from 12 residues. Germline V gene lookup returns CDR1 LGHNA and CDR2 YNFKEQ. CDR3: CASSPEENTQYF. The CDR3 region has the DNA TGTGCCAGCAGCCCCGAGGAGAATACGCAGTATTTT.

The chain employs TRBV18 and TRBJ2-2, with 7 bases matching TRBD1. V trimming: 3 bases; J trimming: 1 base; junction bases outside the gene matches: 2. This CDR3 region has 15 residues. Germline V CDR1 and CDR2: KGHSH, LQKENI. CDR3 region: CASSPGQVNTGELFF. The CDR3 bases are TGTGCCAGCTCACCTGGACAGGTGAACACCGGGGAGCTGTTTTTT.

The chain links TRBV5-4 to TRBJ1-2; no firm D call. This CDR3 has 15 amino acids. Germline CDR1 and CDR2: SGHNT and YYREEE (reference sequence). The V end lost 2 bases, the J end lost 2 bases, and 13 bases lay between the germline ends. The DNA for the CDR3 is TGTGCCAGCAGCTTCCCCTTTGACGGGAACTATGGCTACACCTTC. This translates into CASSFPFDGNYGYTF. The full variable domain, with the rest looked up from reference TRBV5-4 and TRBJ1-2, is ETGVTQSPTHLIKTRGQQVTLRCSSQSGHNTVSWYQQALGQGPQFIFQYYREEENGRGNFPPRFSGLQFPNYSSELNVNALELDDSALYLCASSFPFDGNYGYTFGSGTRLTVV.

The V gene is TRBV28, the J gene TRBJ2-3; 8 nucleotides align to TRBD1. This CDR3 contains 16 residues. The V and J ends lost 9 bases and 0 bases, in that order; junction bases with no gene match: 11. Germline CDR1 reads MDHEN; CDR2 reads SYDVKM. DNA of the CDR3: TGTGCCAGTAAACCTTTGGGACAGGCAAGCACAGATACGCAGTATTTT. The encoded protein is CASKPLGQASTDTQYF. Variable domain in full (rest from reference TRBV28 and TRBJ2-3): DVKVTQSSRYLVKRTGEKVFLECVQDMDHENMFWYRQDPGLGLRLIYFSYDVKMKEKGDIPEGYSVSREKKERFSLILESASTNQTSMYLCASKPLGQASTDTQYFGPGTRLTVL.

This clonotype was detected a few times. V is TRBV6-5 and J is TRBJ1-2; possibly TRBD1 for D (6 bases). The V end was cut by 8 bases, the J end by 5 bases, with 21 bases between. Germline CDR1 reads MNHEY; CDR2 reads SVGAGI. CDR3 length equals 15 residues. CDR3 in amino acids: CASHSSFEGGYGYTF. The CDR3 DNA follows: TGTGCCAGCCATAGTTCGTTCGAGGGGGGGTATGGCTACACCTTC.

CDR3 sequence (DNA): TGCAGTGCTCCGAGGGGGATGGATACGCAGTATTTT. Protein product: CSAPRGMDTQYF. V gene TRBV20-1 combines with J gene TRBJ2-3; the D gene is possibly TRBD1 (6 bases). Trimming removed 5 bases from V and 6 bases from J, with 12 bases in between. CDR1 DFQATT and CDR2 SNEGSKA come from the germline V gene (reference sequence). The CDR3 spans 12 residues.

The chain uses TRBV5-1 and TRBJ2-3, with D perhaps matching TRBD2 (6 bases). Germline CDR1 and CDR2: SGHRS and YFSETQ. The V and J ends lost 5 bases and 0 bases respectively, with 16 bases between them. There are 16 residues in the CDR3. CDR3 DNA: TGCGCCAGCAGGCCGGGACTGTTAACTAGCACAGATACGCAGTATTTT. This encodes CASRPGLLTSTDTQYF.

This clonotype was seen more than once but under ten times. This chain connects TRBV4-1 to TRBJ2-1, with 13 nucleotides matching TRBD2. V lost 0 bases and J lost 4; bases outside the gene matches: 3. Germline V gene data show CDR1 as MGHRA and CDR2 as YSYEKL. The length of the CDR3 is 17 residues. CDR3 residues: CASSQEEGLAGYNEQFF. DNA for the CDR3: TGCGCCAGCAGCCAAGAGGAGGGACTAGCGGGATACAATGAGCAGTTCTTC.

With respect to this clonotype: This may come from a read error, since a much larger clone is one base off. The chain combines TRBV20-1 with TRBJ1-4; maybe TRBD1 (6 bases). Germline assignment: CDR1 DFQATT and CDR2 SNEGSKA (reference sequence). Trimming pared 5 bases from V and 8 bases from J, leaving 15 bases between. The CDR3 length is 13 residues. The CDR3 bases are TGCAGTGCTGGAGCAACAGGGAGGGAAAAACTGTTTTTT. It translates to CSAGATGREKLFF.

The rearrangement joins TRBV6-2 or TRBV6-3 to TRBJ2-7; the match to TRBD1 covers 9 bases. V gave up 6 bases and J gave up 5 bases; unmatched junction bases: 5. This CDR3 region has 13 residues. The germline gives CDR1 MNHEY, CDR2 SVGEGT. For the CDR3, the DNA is TGTGCCAGCAGGTGGACAGGGGAGCACGAGCAGTACTTC. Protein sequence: CASRWTGEHEQYF.

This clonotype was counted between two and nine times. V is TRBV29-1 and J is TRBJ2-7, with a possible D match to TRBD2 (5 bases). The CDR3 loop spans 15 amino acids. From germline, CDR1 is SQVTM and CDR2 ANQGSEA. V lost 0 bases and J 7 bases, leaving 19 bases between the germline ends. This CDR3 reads CSVEEWASRYNEQYF. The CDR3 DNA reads TGCAGCGTTGAAGAGTGGGCTAGCAGATACAATGAGCAGTACTTC.

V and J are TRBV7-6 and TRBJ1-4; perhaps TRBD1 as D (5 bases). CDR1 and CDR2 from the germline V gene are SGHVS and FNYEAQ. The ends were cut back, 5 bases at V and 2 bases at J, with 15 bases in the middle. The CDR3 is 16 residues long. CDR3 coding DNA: TGTGCCAGCAGCCTGGGACGGGTTTACACTAATGAAAAACTGTTTTTT. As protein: CASSLGRVYTNEKLFF.

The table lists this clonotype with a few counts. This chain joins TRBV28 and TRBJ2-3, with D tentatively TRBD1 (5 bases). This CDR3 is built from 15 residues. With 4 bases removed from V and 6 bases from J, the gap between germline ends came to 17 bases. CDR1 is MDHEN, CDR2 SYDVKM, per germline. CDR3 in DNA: TGTGCCAGCAGTTCTCCGCAGGGTAGTCGTGATACGCAGTATTTT. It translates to CASSSPQGSRDTQYF.

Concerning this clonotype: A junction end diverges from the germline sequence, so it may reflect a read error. The DNA for the CDR3 is TGCAGTGCTAGAAGGACTAGCGGGGCCTCCTATAATGAGCAGTTCTTC. Its translation: CSARRTSGASYNEQFF. This chain links TRBV20-1 with TRBJ2-1, with 12 bases aligning to TRBD2. The CDR3 has 16 amino acids. Germline CDR1 reads DFQATT; CDR2 reads SNEGSKA (reference sequence).

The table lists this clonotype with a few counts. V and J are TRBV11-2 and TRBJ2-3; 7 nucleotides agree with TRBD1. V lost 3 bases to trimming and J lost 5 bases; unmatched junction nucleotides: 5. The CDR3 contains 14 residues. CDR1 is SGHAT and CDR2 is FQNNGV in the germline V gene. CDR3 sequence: CASSLWTGQDTQYF. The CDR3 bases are TGTGCCAGCAGCTTGTGGACAGGCCAAGATACGCAGTATTTT. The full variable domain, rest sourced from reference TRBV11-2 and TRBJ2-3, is EAGVAQSPRYKIIEKRQSVAFWCNPISGHATLYWYQQILGQGPKLLIQFQNNGVVDDSQLPKDRFSAERLKGVDSTLKIQPAKLEDSAVYLCASSLWTGQDTQYFGPGTRLTVL.

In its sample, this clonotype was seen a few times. The CDR3 spells CSARSSGGLYEQYF. CDR3 coding DNA: TGCAGTGCTAGATCCAGCGGGGGGCTATACGAGCAGTACTTC. The chain links TRBV20-1 to TRBJ2-5; 9 nucleotides align to TRBD2. The DNA end is more similar to TRBJ2-7, so the J call may be wrong. Germline CDR1 and CDR2: DFQATT and SNEGSKA (reference sequence). This CDR3 is built from 14 residues.